This T cell receptor (beta chain) was observed in a study of shared T cell receptors in the human thymus. The CDR3 runs 13 residues. V shed 11 bases and J 6 bases; nucleotides not matched to a gene: 7. Germline CDR1 and CDR2: ENHRY and SYGVKD. Repertoires were generated with immunoSEQ multiplex PCR, while TCRdb's copy carries only in-frame clones and drops some. The data hold around 730,000 clones, with 75% to 90% observed a single time. The sample also formed part of further work on human thymus T cells. That study adds: Thymic resections from corrective heart surgery supplied the tissue. V and J gene usage appeared biased in thymic and blood repertoires. In unrelated individuals, thymic repertoires overlapped highly, according to related research.

The chain has TRBV10-3 and TRBJ1-5, with 10 bases identical to TRBD1. The source of this sequence is a girl less than two years old with a congenital heart defect. The sequencing sample was made of thymocytes. CDR3 DNA: TGTGCCGCGGGACAGGGGCTTGGTCAGCCCCAGCATTTT. This gives the protein CAAGQGLGQPQHF.